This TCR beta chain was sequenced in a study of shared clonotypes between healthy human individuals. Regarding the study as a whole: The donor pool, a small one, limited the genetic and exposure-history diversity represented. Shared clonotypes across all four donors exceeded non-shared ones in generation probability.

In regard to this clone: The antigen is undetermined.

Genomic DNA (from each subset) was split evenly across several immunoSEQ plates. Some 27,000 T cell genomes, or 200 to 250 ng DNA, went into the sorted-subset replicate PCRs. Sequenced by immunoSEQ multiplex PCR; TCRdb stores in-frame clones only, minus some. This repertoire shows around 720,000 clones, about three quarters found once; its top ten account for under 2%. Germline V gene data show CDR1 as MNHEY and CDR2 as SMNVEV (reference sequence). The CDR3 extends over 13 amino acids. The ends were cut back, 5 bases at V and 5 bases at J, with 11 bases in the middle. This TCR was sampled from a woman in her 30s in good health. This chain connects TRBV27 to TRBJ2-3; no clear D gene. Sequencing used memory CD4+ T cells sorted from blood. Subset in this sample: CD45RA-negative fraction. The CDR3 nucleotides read TGTGCCAGCAGTCTGAGACGAATAGATACGCAGTATTTT. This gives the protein CASSLRRIDTQYF.